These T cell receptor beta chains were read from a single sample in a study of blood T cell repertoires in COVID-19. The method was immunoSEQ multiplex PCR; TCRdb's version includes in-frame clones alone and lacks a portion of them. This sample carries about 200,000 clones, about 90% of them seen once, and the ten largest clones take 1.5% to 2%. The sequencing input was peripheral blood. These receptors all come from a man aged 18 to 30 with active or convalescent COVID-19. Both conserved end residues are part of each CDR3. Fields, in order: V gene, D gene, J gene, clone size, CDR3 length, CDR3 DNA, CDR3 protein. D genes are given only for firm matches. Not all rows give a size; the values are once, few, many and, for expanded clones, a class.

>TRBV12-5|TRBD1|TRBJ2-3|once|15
TGTGCTAGTGGTGGCTCCAGGGGGTTTACAGATACGCAGTATTTT
CASGGSRGFTDTQYF
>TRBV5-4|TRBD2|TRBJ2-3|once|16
TGTGCCAGCAGCGCGGGACTAGCGGACTTCACAGATACGCAGTATTTT
CASSAGLADFTDTQYF
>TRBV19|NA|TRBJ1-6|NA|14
TGTGCCAGTAGTATGAGCTCTCTAAATTCACCCCTCCACTTT
CASSMSSLNSPLHF
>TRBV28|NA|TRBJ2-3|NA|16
TGTGCCAGCAGTCATTACCGACTAGGCAGCACAGATACGCAGTATTTT
CASSHYRLGSTDTQYF
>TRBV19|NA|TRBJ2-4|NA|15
TGTGCCAGTAGTATAGGTTTACTTGGTGGAAACATTCAGTACTTC
CASSIGLLGGNIQYF
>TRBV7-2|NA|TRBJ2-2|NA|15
TGTGCCAGCAGCCCCGGACTGGCGAACACCGGGGAGCTGTTTTTT
CASSPGLANTGELFF
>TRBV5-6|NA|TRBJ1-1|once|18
TGTGCCAGCACTATACTCGACGCCGGGACAACAATGAACACTGAAGCTTTCTTT
CASTILDAGTTMNTEAFF
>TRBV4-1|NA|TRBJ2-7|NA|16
TGCGCCAGCAGCCAAGTAGAAGGACACCTCTCCTACGAGCAGTACTTC
CASSQVEGHLSYEQYF
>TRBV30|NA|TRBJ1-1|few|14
TGTGCCTGGAGGGAGACCGGGATGTTGCTTGGAGCTTTCTTT
CAWRETGMLLGAFF
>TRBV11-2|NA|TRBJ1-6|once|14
TGTGCCAGCAGCCCTAGGGGGTATAATTCACCCCTCCACTTT
CASSPRGYNSPLHF
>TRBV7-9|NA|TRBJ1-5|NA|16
TGTGCCAGCAGCCCCTGGACAGCCCAGGGCAATCAGCCCCAGCATTTT
CASSPWTAQGNQPQHF
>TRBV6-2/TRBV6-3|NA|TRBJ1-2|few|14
TGTGCCAGCAGTTTCAGGGGACCTAACTATGGCTACACCTTC
CASSFRGPNYGYTF
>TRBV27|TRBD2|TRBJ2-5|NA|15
TGTGCCAGCAGTCTCGGGACTAGCGGGAGAGAGACCCAGTACTTC
CASSLGTSGRETQYF
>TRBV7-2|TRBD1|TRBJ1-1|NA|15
TGTGCCAGCAGCCCACAGGGGTATCTGAACACTGAAGCTTTCTTT
CASSPQGYLNTEAFF
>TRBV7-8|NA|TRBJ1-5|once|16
TGTGCCAGCAGCTTGGGGCGGGGCGTGGGCAATCAGCCCCAGCATTTT
CASSLGRGVGNQPQHF
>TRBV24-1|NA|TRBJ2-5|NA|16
TGTGCCACCAGTGATTCTCGCCAGGAAAACCAAGAGACCCAGTACTTC
CATSDSRQENQETQYF
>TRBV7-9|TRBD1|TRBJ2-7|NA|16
TGTGCCAGCAGCTTAGACGCCGGGACAGGGTACTACGAGCAGTACTTC
CASSLDAGTGYYEQYF
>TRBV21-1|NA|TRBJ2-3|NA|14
TGTGCCAGCAGCAACCAGGGAAACACAGATACGCAGTATTTT
CASSNQGNTDTQYF
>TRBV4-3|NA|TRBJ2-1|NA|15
TGCGCCAGCAGCCAAGCCCAACTGCTAGGGGTTGAGCAGTTCTTC
CASSQAQLLGVEQFF
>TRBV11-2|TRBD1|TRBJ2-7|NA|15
TGTGCCAGCAGCCCCGGACAGGGGGTGTCCTACGAGCAGTACTTC
CASSPGQGVSYEQYF
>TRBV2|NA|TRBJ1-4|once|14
TGTGCCACCCGGACCGGGACTCGAAGTGAAAAACTGTTTTTT
CATRTGTRSEKLFF
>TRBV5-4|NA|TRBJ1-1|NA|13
TGTGCCAGCAGCCGGAGCGCGAACACTGAAGCTTTCTTT
CASSRSANTEAFF
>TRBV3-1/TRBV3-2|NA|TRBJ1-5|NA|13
TGTGCCAGCAGCCAATCAGTAAATCAGCCCCAGCATTTT
CASSQSVNQPQHF
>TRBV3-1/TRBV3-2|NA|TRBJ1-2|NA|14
TGTGCCAGCAGCCTAGGGGTGCAAAACTATGGCTACACCTTC
CASSLGVQNYGYTF
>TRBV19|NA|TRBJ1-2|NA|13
TGTGCCAGTAGTGCCCAATTGGCCTATGGCTACACCTTC
CASSAQLAYGYTF
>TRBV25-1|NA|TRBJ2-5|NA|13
TGTGCCAGCGGGGGGACCCATGGGGAGACCCAGTACTTC
CASGGTHGETQYF
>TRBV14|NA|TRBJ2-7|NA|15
TGTGCCAGCAGCCAAGTCCCATCAGGGGCCGGCGAGCAGTACTTC
CASSQVPSGAGEQYF